The 24 T cell receptor beta chains below were found in one sample sequenced in a study of OX40 agonist ivuxolimab in advanced cancers. TCRdb's table, derived via immunoSEQ multiplex PCR, lists solely in-frame clones and lacks some. The sample includes approximately 70,000 clones, just over 85% of them seen just once. The sample in question was CD4+ or CD8+ T cells sorted from blood, obtained in a trial of the OX40 agonist ivuxolimab. These receptors were taken from an adult with an advanced solid tumor such as melanoma, head and neck, liver or kidney cancer.

The chain uses TRBV7-9 and TRBJ2-3; D perhaps matches TRBD1 (5 bases). This CDR3 contains 15 residues. Germline V gene sequence: CDR1 SEHNR, CDR2 FQNEAQ (reference sequence). Trimming took 0 bases from V and 6 from J, leaving 13 bases between them. This CDR3 is CASSLASGITDTQYF. The CDR3 nucleotides are TGTGCCAGCAGCTTAGCTTCAGGGATCACGGATACGCAGTATTTT. The complete variable domain, with remaining parts taken from reference TRBV7-9 and TRBJ2-3, reads DTGVSQNPRHKITKRGQNVTFRCDPISEHNRLYWYRQTLGQGPEFLTYFQNEAQLEKSRLLSDRFSAERPKGSFSTLEIQRTEQGDSAMYLCASSLASGITDTQYFGPGTRLTVL.

V gene TRBV18 combines with J gene TRBJ2-2, with D perhaps matching TRBD1 or TRBD2 (5 bases each). The ends were cut back, 3 bases at V and 6 bases at J, with 11 bases in the middle. CDR3 size: 14 residues. The germline V gene encodes CDR1 KGHSH and CDR2 LQKENI. The CDR3 spells CASSPQTAAGELFF. For the CDR3, the DNA is TGTGCCAGCTCACCCCAGACAGCGGCCGGGGAGCTGTTTTTT.

J is TRBJ1-4 and V is TRBV28, with D possibly TRBD1 on 6 matching bases. Looked up from germline, CDR1 is MDHEN and CDR2 is SYDVKM. The CDR3 extends over 17 amino acids. The V gene lost 6 bases and the J gene lost 8 bases, with 25 bases spanning the gap. CDR3 region: CASSPGATTAIREKLFF. The CDR3 DNA reads as TGTGCCAGCAGCCCAGGGGCCACGACAGCAATCCGGGAAAAACTGTTTTTT.

The V gene is TRBV9, the J gene TRBJ2-1; D remains ambiguous. There are 17 residues in the CDR3. The V and J ends lost 0 bases and 3 bases respectively, with 16 bases between them. CDR1 is SGDLS, CDR2 YYNGEE, per germline. DNA for the CDR3: TGTGCCAGCAGCGTAGTAGGCAACTCCGGCGGCTACAATGAGCAGTTCTTC. This gives the protein CASSVVGNSGGYNEQFF.

This chain joins TRBV9 and TRBJ1-2; 9 nucleotides agree with TRBD1. V dropped 0 bases and J dropped 3; count of bases not matched to a gene: 3. Germline CDR1 is SGDLS and CDR2 is YYNGEE. This CDR3 has 15 residues. In DNA, the CDR3 is TGTGCCAGCAGCGTAGGGGGACAGGGCTACTATGGCTACACCTTC. Translation: CASSVGGQGYYGYTF.

The V gene is TRBV5-1, the J gene TRBJ2-7, with no clear D. The CDR3 runs to 14 residues. Trimming took 1 base from V and 3 from J, leaving 11 bases between them. The V gene's germline CDR1 is SGHRS and CDR2 YFSETQ. The CDR3 bases are TGCGCCAGCAGCTTGTATACAGATAGCTACGAGCAGTACTTC. This translates into CASSLYTDSYEQYF.

The genes are TRBV28 and TRBJ2-5; no firm D call. The CDR3 runs 14 residues. V dropped 7 bases and J dropped 3 bases, with 15 bases sitting between them. Per the germline V gene, CDR1 is MDHEN and CDR2 is SYDVKM. The CDR3 is CASISILPKETQYF. The CDR3 coding sequence is TGTGCCAGCATTTCAATACTACCGAAAGAGACCCAGTACTTC.

The chain recombines TRBV7-2 with TRBJ2-5; 11 nucleotides align to TRBD1. Germline V CDR1 and CDR2: SGHTA, FQGNSA. This CDR3 is 17 amino acids long. After removal of 0 bases from V and 4 bases from J, the junction contained 7 bases not matched to a gene. The CDR3 coding sequence is TGTGCCAGCAGCTTAGCGGGGGGACAGGGGGGAGCAGAGACCCAGTACTTC. Its protein is CASSLAGGQGGAETQYF. Together with reference TRBV7-2 and TRBJ2-5, the CDR3 gives the full variable domain: GAGVSQSPSNKVTEKGKDVELRCDPISGHTALYWYRQSLGQGLEFLIYFQGNSAPDKSGLPSDRFSAERTGGSVSTLTIQRTQQEDSAVYLCASSLAGGQGGAETQYFGPGTRLLVL.

This chain links TRBV7-9 with TRBJ1-5; D is unresolved. CDR1 is SEHNR, CDR2 FQNEAQ, per germline (reference sequence). This CDR3 contains 13 residues. V lost 4 bases to trimming and J lost 4 bases, with 8 bases between them. CDR3 protein: CASSSAGNQPQHF. The CDR3 DNA is TGTGCCAGCAGCTCAGCCGGGAATCAGCCCCAGCATTTT.

The V gene is TRBV4-3, the J gene TRBJ1-1; the D gene is possibly TRBD1 (5 bases). Trimming pared 0 bases from V and 4 bases from J, leaving 12 bases between. The CDR3 contains 15 residues. CDR1 and CDR2 from the germline V gene are LGHNA and YSLEER. CDR3 DNA sequence: TGCGCCAGCAGCCAAGATAAAGGGGTTTTCACTGAAGCTTTCTTT. Its protein is CASSQDKGVFTEAFF.

The CDR3, as DNA: TGTGCCAGTAGTGGGCTAGCGGGGGGTATCACCGGGGAGCTGTTTTTT. Translating gives CASSGLAGGITGELFF. The chain links TRBV19 to TRBJ2-2; TRBD2 aligns across 11 bases. The junction had 6 bases not matched to a gene; V was cut back by 5 bases and J by 4 bases. This CDR3 contains 16 residues. Germline loops: CDR1 LNHDA, CDR2 SQIVND (reference sequence).

CDR3 DNA sequence: TGTGCCAGCAGTTACGGCGGAGACAGAAAACTGTTTTTT. It encodes CASSYGGDRKLFF. V and J are TRBV6-6 and TRBJ1-4; D possibly corresponds to TRBD1 (5 bases). Germline V lookup: CDR1 MNHNY, CDR2 SVGAGI (reference sequence). This CDR3 is built from 13 residues. Trimming shortened V by 2 bases and J by 10 bases, and 11 bases separated the two germline ends.

This clone has more than one count but fewer than ten. The chain links TRBV27 to TRBJ2-7; 9 nucleotides align to TRBD1. V lost 1 base to trimming and J lost 2 bases; unmatched junction nucleotides: 6. The CDR3 has 16 amino acids. CDR1 and CDR2 (germline): MNHEY, SMNVEV (reference sequence). CDR3 amino acids: CASSLWAGTGPYEQYF. As DNA, the CDR3 is TGTGCCAGCAGTTTATGGGCAGGGACAGGGCCCTACGAGCAGTACTTC.

J is TRBJ1-3 and V is TRBV11-2; 7 bases match TRBD1. The V gene's germline CDR1 is SGHAT and CDR2 FQNNGV. CDR3 length: 13 residues. V shed 4 bases and J 5 bases; nucleotides not matched to a gene: 2. CDR3 nucleotide sequence: TGTGCCAGCAGCTGGGACAGAAGAAACACCATATATTTT. It codes for CASSWDRRNTIYF.

The rearrangement links TRBV5-1 to TRBJ2-3, with TRBD1 identical over 9 bases. The germline gives CDR1 SGHRS, CDR2 YFSETQ. The CDR3 is made up of 15 amino acids. Trimming took 2 bases from V and 3 from J; bases not matched to a gene: 4. CDR3 nucleotides: TGCGCCAGCAGCTTTACAGGGGGCTATACAGATACGCAGTATTTT. This codes for CASSFTGGYTDTQYF.

The rearrangement uses TRBV9 and TRBJ2-7; no clear D. The V gene lost 0 bases and the J gene lost 2 bases, with 30 bases spanning the gap. The CDR3 has 21 amino acids. Germline CDR1 SGDLS, CDR2 YYNGEE. The CDR3 here is CASSVDRFDTCVAKTPYEQYF. Written as DNA, the CDR3 is TGTGCCAGCAGCGTAGATAGGTTTGATACCTGTGTGGCCAAAACACCCTACGAGCAGTACTTC.

The gene calls are TRBV28 and TRBJ1-1, with D tentatively TRBD1 (6 bases). V shed 6 bases and J shed 4 bases, with 18 bases lying between them. Per the germline V gene, CDR1 is MDHEN and CDR2 is SYDVKM. This CDR3 has 15 residues. The CDR3: CASSETSRGATEAFF. The CDR3 DNA is TGTGCCAGCAGCGAAACCTCCAGGGGTGCCACTGAAGCTTTCTTT.

This sequence joins TRBV5-1 and TRBJ1-1, with D unresolved. The V gene lost 4 bases and the J gene lost 1 base, with 14 bases spanning the gap. The CDR3 length is 15 residues. Germline V gene lookup returns CDR1 SGHRS and CDR2 YFSETQ. In nucleotides, the CDR3 is TGCGCCAGCAGCGCCCTTGGACGGCCGAACACTGAAGCTTTCTTT. It encodes CASSALGRPNTEAFF.

The CDR3 nucleotides are TGTGCCAGCTCAGTAAATAATTCACCCCTCCACTTT. Amino acid sequence: CASSVNNSPLHF. The V gene is TRBV18, the J gene TRBJ1-6; D gene unclear. The germline CDR1 and CDR2 sequences are KGHSH and LQKENI. The CDR3 contains 12 residues. Trimming cost V 5 bases and J 5 bases, with 4 bases left between them. Variable domain in full (rest from reference TRBV18 and TRBJ1-6): NAGVMQNPRHLVRRRGQEARLRCSPMKGHSHVYWYRQLPEEGLKFMVYLQKENIIDESGMPKERFSAEFPKEGPSILRIQQVVRGDSAAYFCASSVNNSPLHFGNGTRLTVT.

The chain joins TRBV9 to TRBJ1-1; no clear D. Trimming pared 3 bases from V and 0 bases from J, leaving 6 bases between. The CDR3 contains 13 residues. Looked up from germline, CDR1 is SGDLS and CDR2 is YYNGEE. The DNA for the CDR3 is TGTGCCAGCAGCGGCACACTGAACACTGAAGCTTTCTTT. Protein: CASSGTLNTEAFF.

The chain carries TRBV9 and TRBJ2-3; 10 bases align to TRBD2. The germline V gene encodes CDR1 SGDLS and CDR2 YYNGEE. The CDR3 is 17 amino acids. V lost 4 bases, J lost 5 bases, and 13 bases stayed unmatched. CDR3 amino acids: CASSPRGAGGPGDTQYF. CDR3 nucleotide sequence: TGTGCCAGCAGCCCTCGAGGAGCGGGGGGGCCCGGAGATACGCAGTATTTT.

The chain uses TRBV28 and TRBJ1-2, with D tentatively TRBD1 (6 bases). The V end was cut by 6 bases, the J end by 1 base, with 21 bases between. CDR3 length equals 17 residues. The germline gives CDR1 MDHEN, CDR2 SYDVKM. The CDR3 loop reads CASSPDRLQADNYGYTF. CDR3 nucleotide sequence: TGTGCCAGCAGCCCAGACAGGCTTCAGGCTGATAACTATGGCTACACCTTC.

The V call is TRBV28, the J call TRBJ2-7, with D perhaps TRBD2 (5 bases). Germline V CDR1 and CDR2: MDHEN, SYDVKM. The CDR3 is 15 residues long. The ends were cut back, 1 base at V and 7 bases at J, with 17 bases in the middle. This CDR3 is CASSLLIKSRGEQYF. Here the CDR3 DNA reads TGTGCCAGCAGTTTATTAATAAAGAGCCGGGGTGAGCAGTACTTC.

This chain joins TRBV29-1 and TRBJ2-7; tentative D call: TRBD1 (6 bases). The V end lost 4 bases, the J end lost 7 bases, and 17 bases lay between the germline ends. The CDR3 sequence is 13 residues long. From germline, CDR1 is SQVTM and CDR2 ANQGSEA. As DNA, the CDR3 is TGCAGCGTTGGGGGGCAGGGGAAAAGGGAGCAGTACTTC. Translated: CSVGGQGKREQYF.